This T cell receptor beta chain was captured in a study of blood T cell repertoires in COVID-19. As for the study in general: Acute and convalescent COVID-19 specimens originated in the United States, Italy and Spain. PBMCs, B-cell-depleted T cells, or T cells were the source of the cDNA or gDNA that made up the material.

The CDR3 consists of 15 residues. Germline loops: CDR1 LNHDA, CDR2 SQIVND (reference sequence). The junction had 6 bases not matched to a gene; V was cut back by 7 bases and J by 5 bases. This clone was counted once. Per the authors' pipeline: By means of reference gene primer amplification, nucleated cell counts were estimated. The assay was immunoSEQ multiplex PCR, and TCRdb's table has in-frame clones only and misses some. V, J and clone size reflect that table, while D and trimming were determined from the DNA. The sample has 200,000 to 250,000 clones; around 75% are singletons. J is TRBJ2-5 and V is TRBV19; 14 nucleotides match TRBD2. Sequenced sample: peripheral blood. The TCR sequence derives from a human donor in a cohort sampled during active COVID-19. The DNA for the CDR3 is TGTGCCAGTACCGGGACTAGCGGGAGTTTGGAGACCCAGTACTTC. Amino acids: CASTGTSGSLETQYF.